The 2 T cell receptor beta chains reported below all come from one sample, sequenced in a study of T cell responses to AZD1222 COVID-19 vaccine. Sequencing used immunoSEQ multiplex PCR; TCRdb keeps in-frame clones, though not all of them. The table has around 140,000 clones, roughly 90% seen once. This material consisted of peripheral blood, taken on day 0 of AZD1222 vaccination. The receptors originated from an adult in good health.

The chain combines TRBV7-2 with TRBJ1-2, with no clear D. Per germline, CDR1 SGHTA and CDR2 FQGNSA. The length of the CDR3 is 16 residues. V shed 0 bases and J shed 6 bases, with 17 bases lying between them. The DNA of the CDR3 is TGTGCCAGCAGCTTAGCGTTTTTTTGGGGAATCCATGGCTACACCTTC. Protein sequence: CASSLAFFWGIHGYTF. Full variable domain (rest looked up from reference TRBV7-2 and TRBJ1-2): GAGVSQSPSNKVTEKGKDVELRCDPISGHTALYWYRQSLGQGLEFLIYFQGNSAPDKSGLPSDRFSAERTGGSVSTLTIQRTQQEDSAVYLCASSLAFFWGIHGYTFGSGTRLTVV.

This clone was detected once. The chain joins TRBV6-5 to TRBJ1-5, with unresolved D. The V and J ends lost 6 bases and 6 bases respectively, with 15 bases between them. This CDR3 spans 14 amino acids. Germline V gene lookup returns CDR1 MNHEY and CDR2 SVGAGI. Here the CDR3 reads CASRVTPGGQPQHF. CDR3 nucleotide sequence: TGTGCCAGCAGAGTGACACCGGGCGGTCAGCCCCAGCATTTT.